This T cell receptor (beta chain) was recovered during a study of T-cell memory formation after mild COVID-19. Study-level information: Clusters of TCRs were largely donor specific. Regarding the study as a whole: Several responding clones turned up in pre-infection memory, indicating that cross-reactive memory may have taken part.

This clonotype was counted a few times. No antigen is known for it. Each CDR3 protein is one row after TCRdb ran MiXCR on the 5' RACE reads. The sample has 350,000 to 450,000 distinct CDR3 sequences, 24% seen once. Trimming took 2 bases from V and 1 from J; bases not matched to a gene: 3. The germline V gene encodes CDR1 SGHVS and CDR2 FNYEAQ. This CDR3 is built from 16 residues. J is TRBJ2-2 and V is TRBV7-6; 8 bases fit TRBD2. Sequencing input: PBMCs or a T cell subset sorted from them (not recorded which). The TCR comes from an adult woman who had mild COVID-19 (a few samples of this study predate the infection). Cell type and time point are not known. The CDR3 DNA is TGTGCCAGCAGCTTAACAGCGGGAGTGAACACCGGGGAGCTGTTTTTT. Translation gives CASSLTAGVNTGELFF.